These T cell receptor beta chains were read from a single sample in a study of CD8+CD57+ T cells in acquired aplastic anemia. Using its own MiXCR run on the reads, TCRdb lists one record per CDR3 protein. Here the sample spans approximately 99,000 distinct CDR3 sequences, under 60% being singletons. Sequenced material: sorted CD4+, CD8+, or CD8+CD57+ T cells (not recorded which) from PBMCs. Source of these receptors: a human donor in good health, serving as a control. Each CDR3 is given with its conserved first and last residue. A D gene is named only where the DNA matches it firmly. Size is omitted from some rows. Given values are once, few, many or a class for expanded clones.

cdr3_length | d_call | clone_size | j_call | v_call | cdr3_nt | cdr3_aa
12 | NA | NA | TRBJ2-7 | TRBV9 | TGTGCCAGCAGTTGGGGCGGCTACGAGCAGTACTTC | CASSWGGYEQYF
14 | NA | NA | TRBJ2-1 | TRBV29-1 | TGCAGCGTTGGGTCGGGACACTATGATAGTGAGCAGTTCTTC | CSVGSGHYDSEQFF
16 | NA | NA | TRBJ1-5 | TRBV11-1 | TGTGCCAGCAGCTTAGTCGGGGCACATAGCAATCAGCCCCAGCATTTT | CASSLVGAHSNQPQHF
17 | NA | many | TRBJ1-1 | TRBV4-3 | TGCGCCAGCAGCCAAGATGGGGCCTTTGGAGGGAACACTGAAGCTTTCTTT | CASSQDGAFGGNTEAFF
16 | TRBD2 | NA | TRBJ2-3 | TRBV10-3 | TGTGCCATCAGTGACCCAGGGGCGGGGGGGCTAAATACGCAGTATTTT | CAISDPGAGGLNTQYF
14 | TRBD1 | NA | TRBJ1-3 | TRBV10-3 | TGTGCCGCCCGACAGGGGCGCTCTGGAAACACCATATATTTT | CAARQGRSGNTIYF
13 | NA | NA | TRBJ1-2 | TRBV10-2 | TGCGCCAGCAGTGACACTACCCAGGGAGGCTACACCTTC | CASSDTTQGGYTF
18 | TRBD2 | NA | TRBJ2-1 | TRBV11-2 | TGTGCCAGCAGCTTAGAACTAGCGGGGGGGTTACTATACAATGAGCAGTTCTTC | CASSLELAGGLLYNEQFF
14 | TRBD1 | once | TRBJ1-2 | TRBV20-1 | TGCAGTGCTAGAGATTGGCAGGGGGCATATGGCTACACCTTC | CSARDWQGAYGYTF
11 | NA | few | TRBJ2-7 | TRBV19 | TGTGCCAGTAGGACAGGCTACGAGCAGTACTTC | CASRTGYEQYF
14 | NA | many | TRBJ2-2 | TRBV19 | TGTGCCAGTTCGGACAGCGAGAACACCGGGGAGCTGTTTTTT | CASSDSENTGELFF
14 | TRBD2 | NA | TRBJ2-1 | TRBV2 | TGTGCCAGCGAGGGGTTCCTAGCGGGGGAGTCGCAGTTCTTC | CASEGFLAGESQFF
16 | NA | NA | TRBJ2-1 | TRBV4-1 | TGCGCCAGCAGCCAAGGCCGAACGGGGGCCCACAATGAGCAGTTCTTC | CASSQGRTGAHNEQFF
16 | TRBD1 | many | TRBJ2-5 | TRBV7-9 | TGTGCCAGCAGCCCCCGGACAGGGGGCTTACAAGAGACCCAGTACTTC | CASSPRTGGLQETQYF
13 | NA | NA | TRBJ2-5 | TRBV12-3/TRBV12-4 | TGTGCCAGCAGTGGAGCCCGAGGGGAGACCCAGTACTTC | CASSGARGETQYF
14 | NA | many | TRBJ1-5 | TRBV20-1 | TGCAGTGCTGGGGACACTTATAGCAATCAGCCCCAGCATTTT | CSAGDTYSNQPQHF
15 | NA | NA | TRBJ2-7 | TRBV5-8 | TGTGCCAGCAGCCCACCAACAGGGTTTGTCTACGAGCAGTACTTC | CASSPPTGFVYEQYF
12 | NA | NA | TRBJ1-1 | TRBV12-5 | TGTGCTAGTGGTGCCCTGGACACTGAAGCTTTCTTT | CASGALDTEAFF
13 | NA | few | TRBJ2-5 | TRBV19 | TGTGCCAGTAGTGATCAGGGGAGAGAGACCCAGTACTTC | CASSDQGRETQYF
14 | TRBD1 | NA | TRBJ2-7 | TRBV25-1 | TGCGCCAGCAGGATGGGACAGGGGGCCTACGAGCAGTACTTC | CASRMGQGAYEQYF
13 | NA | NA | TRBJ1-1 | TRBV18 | TGTGCCAGCTCACCATTTCAGGCCACTGAAGCTTTCTTT | CASSPFQATEAFF
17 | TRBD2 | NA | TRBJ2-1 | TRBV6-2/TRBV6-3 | TGTGCCAGCAGTTACGGACTAGCGGGGGCCCCTTACAATGAGCAGTTCTTC | CASSYGLAGAPYNEQFF
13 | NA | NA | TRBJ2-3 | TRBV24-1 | TGTGCCACCAAACAGGGTGGCACAGATACGCAGTATTTT | CATKQGGTDTQYF
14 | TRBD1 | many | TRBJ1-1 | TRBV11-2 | TGTGCCAGCAGCTGGACAGGGCCGAACACTGAAGCTTTCTTT | CASSWTGPNTEAFF
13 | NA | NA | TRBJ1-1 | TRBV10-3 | TGTGCCATCAGTCCCTCGGAGGCCACAGGAGCTTTCTTT | CAISPSEATGAFF
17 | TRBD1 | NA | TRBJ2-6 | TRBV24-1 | TGTGCCACCAGTCCCCGGGACAGGGGGCGGGGGGCCAACGTCCTGACTTTC | CATSPRDRGRGANVLTF
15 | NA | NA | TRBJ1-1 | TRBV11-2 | TGTGCCAGCAGGACGGCCGGGGCAGCGAACACTGAAGCTTTCTTT | CASRTAGAANTEAFF
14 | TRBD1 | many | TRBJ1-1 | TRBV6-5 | TGTGCCAGCAGTTGGGACAGGTTGAACACTGAAGCTTTCTTT | CASSWDRLNTEAFF
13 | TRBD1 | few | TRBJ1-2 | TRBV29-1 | TGCAGCGTCCAAACAGGGGACGGATATGGCTACACCTTC | CSVQTGDGYGYTF
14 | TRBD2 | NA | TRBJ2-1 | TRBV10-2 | TGCGCCATCGGGACTAGCGGGCCTTACAATGAGCAGTTCTTC | CAIGTSGPYNEQFF
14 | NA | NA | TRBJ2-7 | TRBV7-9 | TGTGCCAGCACCCAGTCCAGGGGATCCTACGAGCAGTACTTC | CASTQSRGSYEQYF
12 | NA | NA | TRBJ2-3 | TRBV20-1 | TGCAGTGCTAGTAAACAGGTAGATACGCAGTATTTT | CSASKQVDTQYF
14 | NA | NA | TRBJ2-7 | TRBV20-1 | TGCAGTGCTCAGAGACAGGCATCCTCCTACGAGCAGTACTTC | CSAQRQASSYEQYF
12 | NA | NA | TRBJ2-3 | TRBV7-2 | TGTGCCAGCAGCCGCGGGGCTGGAACGCAGTATTTT | CASSRGAGTQYF
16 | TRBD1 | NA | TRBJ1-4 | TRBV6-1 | TGTGCCGGCCTAAATCGACAGGGGCCAACTAATGAAAAACTGTTTTTT | CAGLNRQGPTNEKLFF
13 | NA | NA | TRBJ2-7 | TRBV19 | TGTGCCAGTAGTAAAGGGGCAGCTTACGAGCAGTACTTC | CASSKGAAYEQYF
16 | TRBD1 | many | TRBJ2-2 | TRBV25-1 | TGTGCCAGCAGTGCGCCGGGACAGGAGGACACCGGGGAGCTGTTTTTT | CASSAPGQEDTGELFF
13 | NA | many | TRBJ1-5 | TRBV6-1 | TGTGCCAGCAGTGGGCTCCCCGCTCAGCCCCAGCATTTT | CASSGLPAQPQHF
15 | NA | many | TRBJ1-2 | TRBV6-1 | TGTGCCAGCACCAAACCCCGGACAGCTAACTATGGCTACACCTTC | CASTKPRTANYGYTF
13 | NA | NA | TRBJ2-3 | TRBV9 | TGTGCCAGCAGCGCAAACCAGGGGAGTACGCAGTATTTT | CASSANQGSTQYF
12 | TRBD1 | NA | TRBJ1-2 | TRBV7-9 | TGTGCCAGCAGCAAGGGACAGGGAGGCTACACCTTC | CASSKGQGGYTF
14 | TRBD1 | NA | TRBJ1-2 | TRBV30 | TGTGCCTGGAGTTTGGGGACAGGGGTGTACGGCTACACCTTC | CAWSLGTGVYGYTF
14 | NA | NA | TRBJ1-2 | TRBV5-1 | TGCGCCAGCAGCTTGGACAGGGATAGCTATGGCTACACCTTC | CASSLDRDSYGYTF
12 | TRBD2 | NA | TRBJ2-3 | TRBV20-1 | TGCAGTGCTGGACTAGCGGCAGATACGCAGTATTTT | CSAGLAADTQYF
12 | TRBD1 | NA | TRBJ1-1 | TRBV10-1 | TGCGCCAGGGACAGGGGGGACACTGAAGCTTTCTTT | CARDRGDTEAFF